This TCR beta chain was captured in a study of blood T cell repertoires in COVID-19. Study overall: The United States, Italy and Spain supplied acute and convalescent COVID-19 samples.

On this clone itself: This same CDR3 is encoded by further DNA sequences in the sample.

Sequenced by immunoSEQ multiplex PCR; TCRdb stores in-frame clones only, minus some. The profile shows approximately 130,000 clones, roughly four fifths of them singletons. The sample consisted of peripheral blood. The source is a human donor in a cohort sampled during active COVID-19.

The CDR3 bases are TGTGCCAGCAGACCGGGACAGACCTACGAGCAGTACTTC. Its translation is CASRPGQTYEQYF. This sequence joins TRBV6-5 and TRBJ2-7; 7 bases fit TRBD1. The trim removed 6 bases at V and 2 bases at J, leaving 4 bases unmatched. This CDR3 spans 13 amino acids. Germline CDR1 is MNHEY and CDR2 is SVGAGI.